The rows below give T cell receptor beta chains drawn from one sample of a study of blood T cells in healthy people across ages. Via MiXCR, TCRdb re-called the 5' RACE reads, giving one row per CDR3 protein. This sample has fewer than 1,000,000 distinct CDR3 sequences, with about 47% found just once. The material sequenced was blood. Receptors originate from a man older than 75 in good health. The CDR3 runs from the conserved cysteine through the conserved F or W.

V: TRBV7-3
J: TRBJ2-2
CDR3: CASSYQRTGELFF

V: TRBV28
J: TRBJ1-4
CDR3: CASRRQGAGEKLFF

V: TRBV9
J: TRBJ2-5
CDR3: CASSVATIPRTGAYVSETQYF

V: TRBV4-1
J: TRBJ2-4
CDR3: CASSQEDLAKNIQYF

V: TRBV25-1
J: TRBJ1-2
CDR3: CASRGTGGGISYGYTF

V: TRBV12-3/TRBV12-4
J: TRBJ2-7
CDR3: CASSLGRESFEQYF

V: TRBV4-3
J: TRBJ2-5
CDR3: CASSLQTGAQETQYF

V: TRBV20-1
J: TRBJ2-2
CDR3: CSAHYGGTRVNGELFF

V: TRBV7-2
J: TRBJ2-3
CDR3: CASSPQGHLSEGQYF

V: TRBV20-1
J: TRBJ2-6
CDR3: CSAGQGASGANVLTF

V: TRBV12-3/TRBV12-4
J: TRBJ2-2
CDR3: CASSLSRYHRAVTGELFF

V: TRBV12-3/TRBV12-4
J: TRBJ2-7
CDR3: CASRVRQGDAYEQYF

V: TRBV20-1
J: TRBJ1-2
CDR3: CSASTAANYGYTF

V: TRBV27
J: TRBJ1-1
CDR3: CASSHDTYQRDTEAFF

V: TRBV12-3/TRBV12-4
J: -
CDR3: CASSPGLAGGDEQYF

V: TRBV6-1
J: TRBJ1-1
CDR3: CASSEFWGEAFF

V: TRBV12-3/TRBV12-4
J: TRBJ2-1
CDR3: CASNNEQFF

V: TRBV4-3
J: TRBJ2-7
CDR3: CASSQVNSGLYEQYF

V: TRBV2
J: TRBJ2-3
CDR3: CASRHEGSGSTDTQYF

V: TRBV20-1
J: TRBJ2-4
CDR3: CSAVETWGRGNIQYF

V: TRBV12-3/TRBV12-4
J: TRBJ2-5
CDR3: CASSPGIGTGGETQYF

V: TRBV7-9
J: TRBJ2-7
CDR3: CASSLSGQSYEQYF

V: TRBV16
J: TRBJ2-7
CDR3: CASSLTSGNSYEQYF

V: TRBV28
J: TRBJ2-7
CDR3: CASSLRADEQYF

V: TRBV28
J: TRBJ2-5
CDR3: CASSSPATFQETQYF

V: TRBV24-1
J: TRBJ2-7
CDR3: CATSDSRTSGSHSSYEQYF

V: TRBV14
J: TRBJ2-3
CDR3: CASSQGGTGRTDTQYF

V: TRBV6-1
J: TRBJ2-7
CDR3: CASSEGLGRYEQYF

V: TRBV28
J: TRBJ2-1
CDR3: CASSSSGQGAETQFF

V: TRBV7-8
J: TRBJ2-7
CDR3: CASSLGPYGQYF

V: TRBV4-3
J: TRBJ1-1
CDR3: CASSPRDKRNLDTEAFF

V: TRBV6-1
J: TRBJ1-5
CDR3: CASSEVPGQGTAYSNQPQHF

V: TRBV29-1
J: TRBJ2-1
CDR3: CSDGTSGEYNEQFF

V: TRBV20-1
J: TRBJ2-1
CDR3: CSAISTSGGAAEQFF

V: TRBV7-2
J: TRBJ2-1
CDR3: CASSPRADNEQFF

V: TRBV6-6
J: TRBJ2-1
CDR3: CASSYAAVYNEQFF

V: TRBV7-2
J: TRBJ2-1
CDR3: CASSPSKPRGQFF

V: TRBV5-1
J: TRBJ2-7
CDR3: CASSLSRLAGVGGEQYF

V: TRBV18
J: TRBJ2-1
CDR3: CASSPPDLAGIHEQFF

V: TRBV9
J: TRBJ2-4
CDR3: CASSVDPSTGGGNIQYF

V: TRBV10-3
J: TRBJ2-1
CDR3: CAISEPGLAGDNEQFF

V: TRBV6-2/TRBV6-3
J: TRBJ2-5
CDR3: CASSYEASGFQETQYF

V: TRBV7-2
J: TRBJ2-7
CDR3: CASSYQGSYYEQYF